The rows below give T cell receptor beta chains drawn from one sample of a study of Graves' ophthalmopathy and Graves' hyperthyroidism. Using its own MiXCR run on the multiplex PCR reads, TCRdb lists one record per CDR3 protein. The sample yields around 470,000 distinct CDR3 sequences, around 15% seen once. Source material: blood. Receptors were obtained from a woman aged 25-40 years with Graves' ophthalmopathy. CDR3s include the opening cysteine and the closing phenylalanine or tryptophan. The D gene is left open where the match is weak. A clone size is listed for some rows: how often the clone was seen (once, few, many), or a class if it is expanded.

v_call,j_call,clone_size,d_call,cdr3_aa
TRBV6-5,TRBJ1-1,many,.,CASSYLGREGFNTEAFF
TRBV14,TRBJ1-6,many,TRBD1,CASSQKGTGANSPLHF
TRBV28,TRBJ1-5,many,TRBD1,CASIPDRGLQPQHF
TRBV6-5,TRBJ2-7,many,TRBD1,CASSYGRTGESEQYF
TRBV15,TRBJ1-3,many,.,CATSRDTAHVSGNTIYF
TRBV7-8,TRBJ2-5,many,TRBD1,CASSPRFGTAQETQYF
TRBV5-1,TRBJ1-1,many,.,CASSFQGQDTEAFF
TRBV28,TRBJ2-7,many,TRBD2,CASSFKAGGSGYEQYF
TRBV18,TRBJ1-3,.,.,CASSTGFGNTIYF
TRBV28,TRBJ2-7,many,TRBD2,CASSLPPWTSGYEQYF
TRBV20-1,TRBJ1-2,.,.,CSAKTTGSYGYTF
TRBV9,TRBJ2-5,few,.,CASSVGGAILGETQYF
TRBV12-3/TRBV12-4,TRBJ1-5,many,.,CASSSEGVGSNQPQHF
TRBV7-4,TRBJ1-5,many,.,CASSFARDTSNQPQHF
TRBV5-1,TRBJ1-1,few,.,CASSLESFAEAFF
TRBV6-2/TRBV6-3,TRBJ2-2,many,TRBD1,CASSPFPRDRRRDGELFF
TRBV27,TRBJ1-1,few,.,CASSWIQKAEAFF
TRBV5-1,TRBJ1-2,.,.,CASSLDYDGYTF
TRBV7-2,TRBJ2-5,few,.,CASSVYQETQYF
TRBV6-2/TRBV6-3,TRBJ1-5,many,.,CASSSAGRGGNQPQHF
TRBV5-1,TRBJ1-2,many,TRBD1,CASSPETGANYGYTF
TRBV27,TRBJ2-7,many,.,CASSLLGGYEQYF
TRBV27,TRBJ2-7,many,TRBD2,CASSVGTGGLAGVGEQYF
TRBV6-1,TRBJ1-3,many,.,CASTDTGNTIYF
TRBV30,TRBJ2-7,.,.,CAYQQGLAYEQYF
TRBV11-2,TRBJ2-7,many,.,CASSLGPLYEQYF
TRBV19,TRBJ2-7,many,TRBD1,CASSPKDRGVYEQYF
TRBV12-3/TRBV12-4,TRBJ1-2,many,.,CASRSGANYGYTF
TRBV12-3/TRBV12-4,TRBJ2-4,many,TRBD2,CASSRGASGGAGSIQYF
TRBV10-1,TRBJ1-2,many,.,CASSESCGSLAYGYTF
TRBV30,TRBJ1-5,.,.,CAWGPSPNQPQHF
TRBV6-1,TRBJ2-7,.,.,CASGIGHSSYEQYF
TRBV5-1,TRBJ2-4,.,TRBD1,CASSPGTGEAKNIQYF
TRBV20-1,TRBJ2-2,few,TRBD2,CSARLLLAGETGELFF
TRBV6-1,TRBJ1-6,many,.,CASSEIGNSPLHF
TRBV27,TRBJ2-2,few,.,CASSLVQENTGELFF